This T cell receptor (beta chain) was recorded in a study of CD8 T cells in ankylosing spondylitis. Regarding the study as a whole: Reportedly, significant enrichment of disease-linked clones occurred in matched ankylosing spondylitis synovial fluid. One TCR beta motif, made up of eight highly homologous variants, appeared characteristic of ankylosing spondylitis blood.

V lost 3 bases, J lost 4 bases, and 12 bases lay in between. This CDR3 comprises 14 residues. Germline assignment: CDR1 SQVTM and CDR2 ANQGSEA. Generation of TCR beta libraries employed quantitative 5'-RACE incorporating molecular barcodes. TCRdb re-called the 5' RACE reads through MiXCR, storing one row per CDR3 protein. Altogether some 240,000 distinct CDR3 sequences are present, 15% to 20% being singletons, with the ten largest covering around 30%. In its sample, this clonotype was seen a few times. Its specificity is not known. The genes are TRBV29-1 and TRBJ2-2, with no clear D. Material: blood, either unsorted or a sorted T cell fraction (not recorded which). This receptor was taken from a male donor with ankylosing spondylitis or in good health (not recorded which). CDR3 loop: CSVDKGSGTGELFF. The DNA of the CDR3 is TGCAGCGTTGACAAAGGGTCGGGCACCGGGGAGCTGTTTTTT.